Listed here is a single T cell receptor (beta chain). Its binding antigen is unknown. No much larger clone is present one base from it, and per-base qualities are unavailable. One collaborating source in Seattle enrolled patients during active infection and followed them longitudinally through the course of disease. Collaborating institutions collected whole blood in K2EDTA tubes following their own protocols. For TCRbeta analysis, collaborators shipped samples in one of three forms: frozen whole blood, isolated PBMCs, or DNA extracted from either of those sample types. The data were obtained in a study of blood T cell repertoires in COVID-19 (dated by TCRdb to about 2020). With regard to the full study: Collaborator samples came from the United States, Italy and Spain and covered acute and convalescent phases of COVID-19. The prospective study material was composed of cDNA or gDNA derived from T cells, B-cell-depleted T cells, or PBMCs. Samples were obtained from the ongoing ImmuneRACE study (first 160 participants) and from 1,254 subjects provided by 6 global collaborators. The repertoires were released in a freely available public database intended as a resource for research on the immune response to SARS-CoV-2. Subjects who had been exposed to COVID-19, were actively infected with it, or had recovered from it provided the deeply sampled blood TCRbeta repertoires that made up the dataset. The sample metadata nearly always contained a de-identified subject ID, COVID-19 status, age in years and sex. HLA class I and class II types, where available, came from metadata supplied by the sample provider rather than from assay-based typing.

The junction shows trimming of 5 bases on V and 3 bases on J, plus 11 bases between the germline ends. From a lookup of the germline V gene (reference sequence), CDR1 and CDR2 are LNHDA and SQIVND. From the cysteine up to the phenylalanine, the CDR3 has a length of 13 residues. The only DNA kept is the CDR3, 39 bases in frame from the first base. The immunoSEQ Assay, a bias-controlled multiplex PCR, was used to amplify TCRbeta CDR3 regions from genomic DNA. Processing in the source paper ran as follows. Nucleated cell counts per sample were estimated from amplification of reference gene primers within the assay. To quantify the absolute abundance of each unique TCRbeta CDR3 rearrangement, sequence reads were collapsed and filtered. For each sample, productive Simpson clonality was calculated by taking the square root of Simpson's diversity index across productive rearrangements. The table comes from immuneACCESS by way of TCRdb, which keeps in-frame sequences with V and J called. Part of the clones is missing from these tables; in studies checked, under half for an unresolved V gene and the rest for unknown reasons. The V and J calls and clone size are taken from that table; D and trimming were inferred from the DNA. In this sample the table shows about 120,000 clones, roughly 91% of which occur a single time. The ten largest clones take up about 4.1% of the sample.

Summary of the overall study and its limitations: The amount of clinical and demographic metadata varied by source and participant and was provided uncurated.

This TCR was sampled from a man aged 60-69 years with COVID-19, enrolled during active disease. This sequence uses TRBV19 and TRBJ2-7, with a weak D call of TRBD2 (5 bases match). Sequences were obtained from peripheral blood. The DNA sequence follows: TGTGCCAGTAGTGGACTCCGCGGCTACGAGCAGTACTTC. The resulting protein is CASSGLRGYEQYF.